This T cell receptor (beta chain) is drawn from a study of early T cells in non-severe SARS-CoV-2 infection. This CDR3 spans 16 amino acids. Germline V gives CDR1 SEHNR, CDR2 FQNEAQ (reference sequence). The V and J ends lost 2 bases and 3 bases, in that order; junction bases with no gene match: 7. Findings of the study overall: Using VDJdb, the matching emphasized anti-spike CD8 responses while missing private and CD4 specificities.

Attachment of unique molecular identifiers to individual cDNA molecules was performed. TCRdb reprocessed the 5' RACE reads via MiXCR and lists one record per CDR3 protein. The sample yields under 70,000 distinct CDR3 sequences, 4.9% seen once. This clonotype was observed at least ten times. The antigen is undetermined. This TCR came from an adult who was a healthcare worker with PCR-confirmed SARS-CoV-2 infection or an uninfected control (not recorded which). The rearrangement uses TRBV7-9 and TRBJ2-3, with 8 bases identical to TRBD1. Specimen: whole blood. The CDR3 DNA is TGTGCCAGCAGCTTACCCGGACAGGGTTTTACAGATACGCAGTATTTT. Amino acid sequence: CASSLPGQGFTDTQYF. The entire variable domain, with the rest obtained from reference TRBV7-9 and TRBJ2-3, is as follows: DTGVSQNPRHKITKRGQNVTFRCDPISEHNRLYWYRQTLGQGPEFLTYFQNEAQLEKSRLLSDRFSAERPKGSFSTLEIQRTEQGDSAMYLCASSLPGQGFTDTQYFGPGTRLTVL.